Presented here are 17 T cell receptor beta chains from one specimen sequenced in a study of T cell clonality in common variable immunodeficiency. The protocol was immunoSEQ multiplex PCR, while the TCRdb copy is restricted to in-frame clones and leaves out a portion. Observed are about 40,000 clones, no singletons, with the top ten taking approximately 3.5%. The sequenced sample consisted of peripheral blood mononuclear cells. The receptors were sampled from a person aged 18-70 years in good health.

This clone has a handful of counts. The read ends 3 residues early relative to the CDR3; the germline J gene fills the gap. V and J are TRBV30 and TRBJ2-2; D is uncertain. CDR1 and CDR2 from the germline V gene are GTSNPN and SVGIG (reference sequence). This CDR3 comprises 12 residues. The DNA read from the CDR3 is TGTGCCTGGAGCCCTGGTAGATCACCG. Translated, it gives CAWSPGRSP. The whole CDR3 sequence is CAWSPGRSPLFF. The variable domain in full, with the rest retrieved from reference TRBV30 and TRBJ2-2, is SQTIHQWPATLVQPVGSPLSLECTVEGTSNPNLYWYRQAAGRGLQLLFYSVGIGQISSEVPQNLSASRPQDRQFILSSKKLLLSDSGFYLCAWSPGRSPLFFGEGSRLTVL.

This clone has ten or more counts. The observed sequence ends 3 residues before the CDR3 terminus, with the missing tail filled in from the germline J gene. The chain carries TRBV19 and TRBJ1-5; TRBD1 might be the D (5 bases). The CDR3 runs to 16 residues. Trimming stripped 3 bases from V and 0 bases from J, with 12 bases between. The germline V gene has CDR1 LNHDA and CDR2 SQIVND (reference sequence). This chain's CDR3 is CASSIGAVYSNQPQHF. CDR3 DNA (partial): TGTGCCAGTAGTATTGGGGCAGTTTATAGCAATCAGCCC.

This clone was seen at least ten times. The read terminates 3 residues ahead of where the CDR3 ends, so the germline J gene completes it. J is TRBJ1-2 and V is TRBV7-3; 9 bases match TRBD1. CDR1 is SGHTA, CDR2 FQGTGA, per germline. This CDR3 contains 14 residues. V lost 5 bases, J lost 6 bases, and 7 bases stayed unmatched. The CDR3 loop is CASSLGQGIDGYTF. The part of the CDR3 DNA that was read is TGTGCCAGCAGCCTGGGACAGGGAATTGATGGC. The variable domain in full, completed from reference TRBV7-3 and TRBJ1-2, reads GAGVSQTPSNKVTEKGKYVELRCDPISGHTALYWYRQSLGQGPEFLIYFQGTGAADDSGLPNDRFFAVRPEGSVSTLKIQRTERGDSAVYLCASSLGQGIDGYTFGSGTRLTVV.

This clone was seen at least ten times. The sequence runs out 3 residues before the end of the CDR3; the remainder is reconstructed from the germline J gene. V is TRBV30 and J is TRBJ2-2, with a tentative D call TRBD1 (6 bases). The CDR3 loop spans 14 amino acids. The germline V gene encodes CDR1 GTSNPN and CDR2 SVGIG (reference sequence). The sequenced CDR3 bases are TGTGCCTGGAGTGTAGATTGGACAGTGGAAAAG. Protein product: CAWSVDWTVEK. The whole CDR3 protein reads CAWSVDWTVEKLFF.

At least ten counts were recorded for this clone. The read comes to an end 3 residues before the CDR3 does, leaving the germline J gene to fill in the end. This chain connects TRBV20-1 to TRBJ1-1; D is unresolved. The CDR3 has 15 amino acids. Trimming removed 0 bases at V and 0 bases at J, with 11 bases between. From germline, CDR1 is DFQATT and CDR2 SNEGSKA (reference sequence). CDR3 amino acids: CSARDHGKVNTEAFF. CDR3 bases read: TGCAGTGCTAGAGACCATGGCAAAGTGAACACTGAA.

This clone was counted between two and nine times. CDR3 sequence reads: CASSRTQGTYNSPLFF. CDR3 DNA (partial): TGTGCCAGCTCACGGACCCAGGGAACCTATAATTCACCG. V and J are TRBV18 and TRBJ2-2; maybe TRBD1 (5 bases). The CDR3 end lies 3 residues beyond the end of the read and is filled in from the germline J gene. CDR1 and CDR2 from the germline V gene are KGHSH and LQKENI. The CDR3 loop spans 16 amino acids.

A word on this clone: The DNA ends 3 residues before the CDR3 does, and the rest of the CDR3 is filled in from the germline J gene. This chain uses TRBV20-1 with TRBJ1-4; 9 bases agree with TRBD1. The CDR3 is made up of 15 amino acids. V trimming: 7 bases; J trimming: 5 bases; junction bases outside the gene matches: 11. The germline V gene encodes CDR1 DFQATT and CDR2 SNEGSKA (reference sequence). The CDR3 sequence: CSVRWDRAWNEKLFF. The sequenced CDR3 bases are TGCAGTGTTAGGTGGGACAGGGCATGGAATGAAAAA.

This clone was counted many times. Partial CDR3 DNA: TGCAGTGCTAGAGTTGGACTAGCGGGAGGAGGCATCAACGAG. This sequence encodes CSARVGLAGGGINE. The full-length CDR3 reads as CSARVGLAGGGINEQYF. This chain joins TRBV20-1 and TRBJ2-7; 14 nucleotides agree with TRBD2. Sequencing ends 3 residues short of the CDR3 end; the germline J gene provides the rest. The ends lost 1 base at V and 5 bases at J; junction bases unmatched: 10. CDR1 is DFQATT, CDR2 SNEGSKA, per germline (reference sequence). The CDR3 is made up of 17 amino acids.

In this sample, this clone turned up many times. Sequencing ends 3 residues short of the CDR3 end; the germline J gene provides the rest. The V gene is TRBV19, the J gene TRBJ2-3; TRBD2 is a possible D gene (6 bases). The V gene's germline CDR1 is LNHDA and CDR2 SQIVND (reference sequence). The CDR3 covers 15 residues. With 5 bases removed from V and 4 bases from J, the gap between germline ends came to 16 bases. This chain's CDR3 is CASSAGLPSADTQYF. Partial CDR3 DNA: TGTGCCAGTAGTGCGGGACTCCCTTCGGCAGATACG.

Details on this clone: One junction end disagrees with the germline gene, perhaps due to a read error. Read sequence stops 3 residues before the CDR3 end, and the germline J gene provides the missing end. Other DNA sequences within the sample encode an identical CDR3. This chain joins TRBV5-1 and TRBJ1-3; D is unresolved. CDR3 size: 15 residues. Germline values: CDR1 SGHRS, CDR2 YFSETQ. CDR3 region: CASSSGPLAGNTIYF. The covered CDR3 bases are TGCGCCAGCAGCTCAGGCCCATTGGCCGGAAACACT.

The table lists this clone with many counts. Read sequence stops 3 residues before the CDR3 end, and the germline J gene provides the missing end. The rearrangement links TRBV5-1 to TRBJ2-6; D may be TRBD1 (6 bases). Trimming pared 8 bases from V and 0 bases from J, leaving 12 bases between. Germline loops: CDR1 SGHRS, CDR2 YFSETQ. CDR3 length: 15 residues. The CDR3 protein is CASDTGFSGANVLTF. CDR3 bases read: TGCGCCAGTGATACAGGGTTCTCTGGGGCCAACGTC.

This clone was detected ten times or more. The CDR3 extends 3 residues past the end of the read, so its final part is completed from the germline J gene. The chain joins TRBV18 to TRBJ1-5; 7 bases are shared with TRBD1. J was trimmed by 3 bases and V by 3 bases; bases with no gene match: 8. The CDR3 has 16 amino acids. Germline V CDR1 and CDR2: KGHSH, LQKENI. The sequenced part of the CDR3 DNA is TGTGCCAGCTCACCCCTTCCGGGACAGTACAATCAGCCC. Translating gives CASSPLPGQYNQP. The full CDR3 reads CASSPLPGQYNQPQHF.

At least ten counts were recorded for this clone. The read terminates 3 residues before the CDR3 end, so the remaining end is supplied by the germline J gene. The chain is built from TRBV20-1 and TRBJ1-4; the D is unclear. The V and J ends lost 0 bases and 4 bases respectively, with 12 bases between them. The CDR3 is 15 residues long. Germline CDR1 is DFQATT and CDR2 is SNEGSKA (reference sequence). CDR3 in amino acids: CSARDGNRGNEKLFF. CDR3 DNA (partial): TGCAGTGCTAGAGATGGGAACCGGGGTAATGAAAAA.

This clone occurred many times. CDR3 bases read: TGTGCCAGCAGCCAAGCAAAGACTAGCGGGAGGGAAGAGACG. This gives the protein CASSQAKTSGREET. In full, the CDR3 is CASSQAKTSGREETQYF. V usage is TRBV14 and J usage is TRBJ2-3; 14 bases are shared with TRBD2. The sequenced fragment ends 3 residues before the CDR3 boundary, so the rest is inferred from the germline J gene. The CDR3 has 17 residues. The V gene's germline CDR1 is SGHDN and CDR2 FVKESK.

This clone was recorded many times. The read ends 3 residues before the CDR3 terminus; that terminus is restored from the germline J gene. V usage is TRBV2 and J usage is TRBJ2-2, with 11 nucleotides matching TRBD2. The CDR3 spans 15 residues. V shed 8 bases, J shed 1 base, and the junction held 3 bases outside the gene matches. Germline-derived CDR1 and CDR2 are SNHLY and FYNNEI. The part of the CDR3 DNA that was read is TGTGCCAGCTCAGGACTAGCGGGGAACACCGGGGAG. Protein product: CASSGLAGNTGE. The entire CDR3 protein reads CASSGLAGNTGELFF.

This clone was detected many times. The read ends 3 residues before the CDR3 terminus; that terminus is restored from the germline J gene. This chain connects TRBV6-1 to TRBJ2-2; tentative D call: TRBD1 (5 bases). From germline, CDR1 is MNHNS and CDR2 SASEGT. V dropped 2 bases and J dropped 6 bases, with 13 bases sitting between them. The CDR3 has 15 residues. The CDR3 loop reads CASSEFGQGAGELFF. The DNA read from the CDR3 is TGTGCCAGCAGTGAATTCGGGCAGGGCGCCGGGGAG.

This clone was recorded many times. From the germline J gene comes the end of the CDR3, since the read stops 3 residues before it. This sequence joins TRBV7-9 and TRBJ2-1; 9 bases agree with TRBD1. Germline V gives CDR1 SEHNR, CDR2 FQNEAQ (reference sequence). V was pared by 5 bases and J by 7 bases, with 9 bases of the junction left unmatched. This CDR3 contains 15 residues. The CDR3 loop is CASSPPGTGTNEQFF. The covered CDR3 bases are TGTGCCAGCAGCCCCCCCGGGACAGGGACGAATGAG.